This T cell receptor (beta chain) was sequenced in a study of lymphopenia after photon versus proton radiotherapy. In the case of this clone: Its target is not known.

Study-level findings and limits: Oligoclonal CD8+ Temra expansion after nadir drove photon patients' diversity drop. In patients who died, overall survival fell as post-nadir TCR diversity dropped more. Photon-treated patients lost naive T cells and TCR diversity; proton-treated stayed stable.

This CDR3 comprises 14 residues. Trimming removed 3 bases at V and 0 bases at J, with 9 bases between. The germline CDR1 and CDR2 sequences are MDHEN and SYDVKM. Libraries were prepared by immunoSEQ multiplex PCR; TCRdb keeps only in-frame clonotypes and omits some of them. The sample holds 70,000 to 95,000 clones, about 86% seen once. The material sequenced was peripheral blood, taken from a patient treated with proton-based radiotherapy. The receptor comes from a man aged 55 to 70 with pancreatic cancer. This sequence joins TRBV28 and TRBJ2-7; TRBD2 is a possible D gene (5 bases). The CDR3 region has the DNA TGTGCCAGCAGTTTTGTGGGGAGCTCCTACGAGCAGTACTTC. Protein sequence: CASSFVGSSYEQYF. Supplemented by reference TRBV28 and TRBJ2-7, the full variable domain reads DVKVTQSSRYLVKRTGEKVFLECVQDMDHENMFWYRQDPGLGLRLIYFSYDVKMKEKGDIPEGYSVSREKKERFSLILESASTNQTSMYLCASSFVGSSYEQYFGPGTRLTVT.